These T cell receptor beta chains were read from a single sample in a study of blood T cell repertoires in COVID-19. Produced via immunoSEQ multiplex PCR; TCRdb's table is partial and in-frame only. The sample includes 200,000 to 300,000 clones, about 85% seen only once; the top ten take approximately 7.9%. The specimen was peripheral blood. The origin of the receptors is a woman older than 75 with acute or convalescent COVID-19. Each CDR3 is given with its conserved first and last residue. A D gene is named only where the DNA matches it firmly. The size of a clone is reported for some rows only, either as once, few or many, or as a class for expanded clones.

TRBJ2-2 - TRBV2 - CASGRELFF TGTGCCAGCGGCCGGGAGCTGTTTTTT
TRBJ1-4 TRBD1 TRBV3-1/TRBV3-2 - CASSQQDTGGMKKLFF TGTGCCAGCAGCCAACAAGATACAGGGGGAATGAAAAAACTGTTTTTT
TRBJ1-2 - TRBV10-2 - CASNQGGNYGYTF TGCGCCAGCAATCAGGGAGGGAACTATGGCTACACCTTC
TRBJ2-2 - TRBV9 - CASSPRMGRSTGELFF TGTGCCAGCAGCCCGCGGATGGGTCGGAGCACCGGGGAGCTGTTTTTT
TRBJ1-6 - TRBV28 - CASSLWSSSYNSPLHF TGTGCCAGCAGTTTATGGTCGAGCTCCTATAATTCACCCCTCCACTTT
TRBJ1-5 TRBD1 TRBV6-1 - CASSGDSAYSNQPQHF TGTGCCAGCAGTGGGGACAGTGCCTATAGCAATCAGCCCCAGCATTTT
TRBJ1-2 - TRBV5-1 - CASSLTQGHYGYTF TGCGCCAGCAGCTTAACACAGGGTCACTATGGCTACACCTTC
TRBJ2-3 TRBD2 TRBV3-1/TRBV3-2 - CASSYGTSGRIDTQYF TGTGCCAGCAGCTACGGGACTAGCGGGAGGATAGATACGCAGTATTTT
TRBJ1-5 - TRBV12-3/TRBV12-4 - CASSLGREQPQHF TGTGCCAGCAGTTTAGGGCGGGAGCAGCCCCAGCATTTT
TRBJ1-1 TRBD1 TRBV5-5 - CASSFRPGQGKAEAFF TGTGCCAGCAGCTTTCGACCCGGACAGGGGAAAGCTGAAGCTTTCTTT
TRBJ2-1 - TRBV9 - CASSPPPLGSGGEQFF TGTGCCAGCAGCCCCCCTCCCCTGGGGAGTGGGGGGGAGCAGTTCTTC
TRBJ1-5 - TRBV6-5 - CASKGGVDQPQHF TGTGCCAGCAAAGGGGGAGTTGATCAGCCCCAGCATTTT
TRBJ1-6 - TRBV2 - CASREGPGSPLHF TGTGCCAGCCGGGAGGGGCCGGGGTCACCCCTCCACTTT
TRBJ2-1 TRBD2 TRBV11-3 few CASSLSGGGPEQFF TGTGCCAGCAGCTTATCTGGCGGGGGTCCTGAGCAGTTCTTC
TRBJ2-3 - TRBV5-1 - CASSLEGRGDTQYF TGCGCCAGCAGCTTGGAGGGTCGGGGAGATACGCAGTATTTT
TRBJ1-2 TRBD1 TRBV5-6 - CASSLVRDRGYGYTF TGTGCCAGCAGCTTGGTCCGGGACAGGGGCTATGGCTACACCTTC
TRBJ2-7 - TRBV3-1/TRBV3-2 - CASTRGGGPYEQYF TGTGCCAGCACGAGGGGCGGGGGCCCCTACGAGCAGTACTTC
TRBJ1-2 - TRBV28 - CASVDGGPGLYGYTF TGTGCCAGCGTTGATGGGGGCCCCGGCCTATATGGCTACACCTTC
TRBJ2-5 - TRBV18 - CASSLDRVQETQYF TGTGCCAGCTCACTTGACCGGGTTCAAGAGACCCAGTACTTC
TRBJ2-3 TRBD2 TRBV7-2 - CASSPWRGGVTDTQYF TGTGCCAGCAGCCCTTGGCGGGGGGGGGTCACAGATACGCAGTATTTT
TRBJ2-3 TRBD1 TRBV6-5 - CASTSGGMEDTQYF TGTGCCAGCACATCAGGGGGCATGGAAGATACGCAGTATTTT
TRBJ1-2 - TRBV5-1 - CASSLAPDYGYTF TGCGCCAGCAGCTTGGCCCCAGACTATGGCTACACCTTC
TRBJ1-5 - TRBV3-1/TRBV3-2 - CASSPQGLGSNQPQHF TGTGCCAGCAGCCCACAGGGCTTAGGGAGCAATCAGCCCCAGCATTTT
TRBJ2-7 TRBD2 TRBV2 - CASSAGLAGDYEQYF TGTGCCAGCAGCGCGGGACTAGCGGGGGATTACGAGCAGTACTTC
TRBJ2-5 TRBD2 TRBV6-2/TRBV6-3 - CASIPGGGQETQYF TGTGCCAGCATCCCTGGCGGGGGACAAGAGACCCAGTACTTC
TRBJ2-7 TRBD2 TRBV6-1 - CASSEAQTSGPYEQYF TGTGCCAGCAGTGAAGCGCAGACTAGCGGTCCCTACGAGCAGTACTTC
TRBJ2-7 TRBD2 TRBV24-1 - CATSGGTRRQYF TGTGCCACCAGTGGGGGGACTAGAAGGCAGTACTTC
TRBJ1-5 TRBD1 TRBV19 - CASSVGQGMSNQPQHF TGTGCCAGTAGTGTTGGACAGGGGATGAGCAATCAGCCCCAGCATTTT
TRBJ2-2 - TRBV6-2/TRBV6-3 few CASSPGLLANTGELFF TGTGCCAGCAGCCCAGGACTACTCGCGAACACCGGGGAGCTGTTTTTT
TRBJ2-7 TRBD1 TRBV6-5 - CASLGDSLSYEQYF TGTGCCAGCCTAGGGGACAGTTTATCCTACGAGCAGTACTTC
TRBJ1-4 - TRBV19 - CASSIIRGGARTNEKLFF TGTGCCAGTAGTATAATCCGGGGAGGGGCTCGAACTAATGAAAAACTGTTTTTT
TRBJ1-2 TRBD1 TRBV6-5 - CASRGQVAYGYTF TGTGCCAGCCGCGGACAGGTCGCCTATGGCTACACCTTC
TRBJ2-5 - TRBV7-9 - CASSLAPGWAAQYF TGTGCCAGCAGCTTAGCGCCAGGGTGGGCGGCCCAGTACTTC
TRBJ1-5 - TRBV19 - CASSPSGGGAQPQHF TGTGCCAGTAGCCCCTCCGGGGGGGGCGCTCAGCCCCAGCATTTT
TRBJ2-7 TRBD2 TRBV27 - CASSSRLAGSGDEQYF TGTGCCAGCAGTTCTCGCCTAGCGGGTTCGGGAGACGAGCAGTACTTC
TRBJ2-3 TRBD1 TRBV6-5 - CASSTGAVGTQYF TGTGCCAGCAGCACAGGGGCCGTGGGAACGCAGTATTTT
TRBJ2-7 TRBD2 TRBV7-2 - CASSLAGGNYEQYF TGTGCCAGCAGCTTGGCGGGGGGAAACTACGAGCAGTACTTC
TRBJ1-6 - TRBV15 once CATSRDRTENSPLHF TGTGCCACCAGCAGAGATAGGACAGAAAATTCACCCCTCCACTTT
TRBJ2-3 - TRBV18 - CASSPAGLTDTQYF TGTGCCAGCTCACCCGCCGGGTTGACAGATACGCAGTATTTT
TRBJ1-5 - TRBV2 - CASSEYSVGPYQPQHF TGTGCCAGCAGTGAATACTCCGTGGGCCCCTATCAGCCCCAGCATTTT
TRBJ1-2 - TRBV6-2/TRBV6-3 - CASSSQGYGYTF TGTGCCAGCAGTTCCCAGGGCTATGGCTACACCTTC
TRBJ2-1 TRBD2 TRBV7-9 - CASSRSGGGYNEQFF TGTGCCAGCAGCCGTAGCGGGGGGGGCTACAATGAGCAGTTCTTC
TRBJ2-1 TRBD1 TRBV18 - CAMGGQGGNEQFF TGTGCCATGGGCGGACAGGGCGGGAATGAGCAGTTCTTC
TRBJ1-1 - TRBV5-6 few CASSSRVTEAFF TGTGCCAGCAGCTCCAGGGTGACTGAAGCTTTCTTT
TRBJ1-2 - TRBV7-2 - CASSLALQGRGYTF TGTGCCAGCAGCTTAGCGTTACAGGGTCGAGGCTACACCTTC
TRBJ1-1 TRBD1 TRBV5-1 - CASGEGAATEAFF TGCGCCAGTGGAGAGGGGGCGGCCACTGAAGCTTTCTTT
TRBJ1-1 - TRBV7-9 - CASSLARRETEAFF TGTGCCAGCAGCTTAGCGAGACGGGAGACTGAAGCTTTCTTT
TRBJ1-3 - TRBV7-3 - CASSPGTGNTIYF TGTGCCAGCAGCCCCGGGACTGGAAACACCATATATTTT
TRBJ2-7 - TRBV7-9 - CASSFSGSGAYEQYF TGTGCCAGCAGCTTTAGCGGGTCAGGGGCCTACGAGCAGTACTTC
TRBJ2-2 - TRBV30 - CAWSVQGTGELFF TGTGCCTGGAGTGTACAGGGAACCGGGGAGCTGTTTTTT
TRBJ1-6 - TRBV7-9 - CASSLGRINSPLHF TGTGCCAGCAGCTTAGGGCGGATCAATTCACCCCTCCACTTT
TRBJ2-7 - TRBV29-1 few CSVRQSPDRSYEQYF TGCAGCGTTCGTCAATCTCCCGACAGGTCCTACGAGCAGTACTTC